Listed here are 14 T cell receptor beta chains from one sample, sequenced in a study of brain T cells in children with intractable seizures. Sequencing was performed with immunoSEQ multiplex PCR; in TCRdb, only in-frame clones are kept and a portion is missing. The sample lists more than 40,000 clones; 90% were seen once. This specimen consisted of peripheral blood, obtained at surgery. All receptors come from a girl aged 2 to 10 with tuberous sclerosis and intractable seizures.

This clone was seen just once. V gene TRBV12-5 combines with J gene TRBJ2-1, with TRBD1 matching 9 bases. The CDR3 loop spans 18 amino acids. Losses at the gene ends were 5 bases for V and 3 bases for J; bases not matched to a gene: 14. Germline loops: CDR1 LGHNT, CDR2 FRNRAP. The chain's CDR3 is CASGPKPGQGTYYNEQFF. CDR3 nucleotides: TGTGCTAGTGGTCCTAAGCCGGGACAGGGAACTTACTACAATGAGCAGTTCTTC.

This clone was counted a single time. V is TRBV18 and J is TRBJ1-1; no reliable D call. Germline V gives CDR1 KGHSH, CDR2 LQKENI. There are 17 residues in the CDR3. Trimming left V 3 bases short and J 2 bases short, with 19 bases between. Here the CDR3 reads CASSPFSHSGRNTEAFF. CDR3 nucleotide sequence: TGTGCCAGCTCACCTTTTTCCCATTCCGGTCGTAACACTGAAGCTTTCTTT. Based on the CDR3 plus reference TRBV18 and TRBJ1-1, the full variable domain is NAGVMQNPRHLVRRRGQEARLRCSPMKGHSHVYWYRQLPEEGLKFMVYLQKENIIDESGMPKERFSAEFPKEGPSILRIQQVVRGDSAAYFCASSPFSHSGRNTEAFFGQGTRLTVV.

This chain joins TRBV5-8 and TRBJ1-2; D is unclear. Trimming cost V 0 bases and J 6 bases, with 9 bases left between them. The CDR3 consists of 13 residues. The germline V gene has CDR1 SGHTS and CDR2 YDEGEE. The CDR3 DNA sequence: TGTGCCAGCAGCTTGGTGTGGCCTGATGGCTACACCTTC. Its protein is CASSLVWPDGYTF.

The chain is built from TRBV6-6 and TRBJ2-3, with D possibly being TRBD2 (5 bases). Between the trimmed V and J ends, which lost 6 bases and 0 bases, there was a span of 16 bases. Looked up from germline, CDR1 is MNHNY and CDR2 is SVGAGI (reference sequence). The CDR3 length is 16 residues. CDR3 nucleotides: TGTGCCAGCAGCGAAAGGGAGCAGGTTAGCACAGATACGCAGTATTTT. Translated: CASSEREQVSTDTQYF.

The V and J genes are TRBV30 and TRBJ1-5; D is possibly TRBD1 (5 bases). Germline V gene sequence: CDR1 GTSNPN, CDR2 SVGIG (reference sequence). V was trimmed by 1 base and J by 0 bases, leaving 10 bases between them. CDR3 length equals 15 residues. In DNA form, the CDR3 reads TGTGCCTGGAGTGGGGCAGGGAATAGCAATCAGCCCCAGCATTTT. It yields the protein CAWSGAGNSNQPQHF.

The rearrangement links TRBV28 to TRBJ1-3, with no clear D. Germline CDR1 is MDHEN and CDR2 is SYDVKM. CDR3 length equals 15 residues. Between the trimmed V and J ends, which lost 2 bases and 3 bases, there was a span of 11 bases. The CDR3 region has the DNA TGTGCCAGCAGTTTAGTTAAGGAGATTGGAAACACCATATATTTT. Translation: CASSLVKEIGNTIYF.

The chain has TRBV30 and TRBJ2-7; TRBD1 aligns across 10 bases. Unmatched junction bases numbered 8, after V lost 3 bases and J lost 6 bases. Germline values: CDR1 GTSNPN, CDR2 SVGIG (reference sequence). This CDR3 spans 14 amino acids. This CDR3 reads CAWRPGTGVGEQYF. DNA of the CDR3: TGTGCCTGGAGACCAGGGACAGGGGTGGGCGAGCAGTACTTC.

The chain uses TRBV5-1 and TRBJ2-7; D assignment may be TRBD1 or TRBD2 (5 bases each). The CDR3 consists of 12 residues. Trimming stripped 3 bases from V and 6 bases from J, with 10 bases between. Germline CDR1 SGHRS, CDR2 YFSETQ. The CDR3 is CASSSGTAEQYF. CDR3 DNA sequence: TGCGCCAGCAGCTCCGGGACCGCCGAGCAGTACTTC.

V usage is TRBV7-8 and J usage is TRBJ1-5; 8 positions match TRBD1. Germline CDR1 SGHVS, CDR2 FQNEAQ. Unmatched junction bases numbered 5, after V lost 3 bases and J lost 7 bases. CDR3 length: 14 residues. As DNA, the CDR3 is TGTGCCAGCAGCTTGGAACAGGGGGTCCAGCCCCAGCATTTT. Its translation: CASSLEQGVQPQHF.

This clone was counted a single time. J is TRBJ1-3 and V is TRBV7-3; D perhaps matches TRBD1 (6 bases). This CDR3 has 14 amino acids. In germline, CDR1 is SGHTA, CDR2 FQGTGA. Trimming shortened V by 2 bases and J by 2 bases, and 7 bases separated the two germline ends. In DNA form, the CDR3 reads TGTGCCAGCAGCTTAGGGGGGCCTGGAAACACCATATATTTT. Its translation is CASSLGGPGNTIYF.

This rearrangement joins TRBV19 to TRBJ2-3; a possible D gene is TRBD1 (5 bases). Germline CDR1 is LNHDA and CDR2 is SQIVND (reference sequence). The ends were cut back, 2 bases at V and 2 bases at J, with 11 bases in the middle. This CDR3 region has 15 residues. The CDR3 DNA follows: TGTGCCAGTAGTATATTAGGCAGGGACACAGATACGCAGTATTTT. It translates to CASSILGRDTDTQYF.

The rearrangement links TRBV5-1 to TRBJ1-1, with D possibly matching TRBD1 (6 bases). The CDR3 loop spans 13 amino acids. Trimming took 2 bases from V and 9 from J, leaving 14 bases between them. Germline V CDR1 and CDR2: SGHRS, YFSETQ. CDR3 sequence: CASSLGPGEQAFF. In nucleotides, the CDR3 is TGCGCCAGCAGCTTAGGCCCAGGGGAGCAAGCTTTCTTT.

The chain couples TRBV24-1 to TRBJ2-1, with 12 bases that match TRBD2. The CDR3 spans 16 residues. Trimming took 4 bases from V and 6 from J; bases not matched to a gene: 6. Germline V gene data show CDR1 as KGHDR and CDR2 as SFDVKD. The CDR3 region is CATSDPSGGAINEQFF. CDR3 nucleotides: TGTGCCACCAGTGACCCTAGCGGGGGGGCCATCAATGAGCAGTTCTTC.

CDR3 in amino acids: CASSYRGGHYEQYV. The CDR3 DNA follows: TGTGCCAGCAGTTACAGAGGGGGGCACTACGAGCAGTACGTC. V gene TRBV6-2 or TRBV6-3 combines with J gene TRBJ2-7; possibly TRBD1 or TRBD2 for D (6 bases each). The CDR3 totals 14 residues. V was shortened by 2 bases and J by 3 bases, with 11 bases between the two germline ends. Germline CDR1 MNHEY, CDR2 SVGEGT.